Sequencing of this T cell receptor (beta chain) was carried out in a study of blood T cell repertoires in COVID-19. V lost 0 bases, J lost 8 bases, and 10 bases lay in between. This CDR3 contains 13 residues. Germline V gives CDR1 PRHDT, CDR2 FYEKMQ (reference sequence). TCRdb's table, derived via immunoSEQ multiplex PCR, lists solely in-frame clones and lacks some. The sample holds more than 300,000 clones; around nine tenths are singletons and the top ten take 4.5% to 7%. Membership in each cohort depended on participant-reported clinical history. This TCR was recovered from a woman aged 25-40 years who had recovered from COVID-19. Specimen: PBMCs or T cells enriched from blood (not recorded which). The chain is built from TRBV13 and TRBJ1-1, with D maybe TRBD1 (6 bases). This chain's CDR3 is CASSLGDGTEAFF. In nucleotides, the CDR3 is TGTGCCAGCAGCTTAGGCGACGGGACAGAAGCTTTCTTT.